The 2 T cell receptor beta chains reported below all come from one sample, sequenced in a study of cytomegalovirus exposure and HLA in healthy donors. The study ran its PCR with 60 Vbeta and 13 Jbeta primers. Profiled with immunoSEQ multiplex PCR; TCRdb holds only in-frame clones, not every one. The table includes fewer than 150,000 clones, more than 80% detected once. Sequencing was done on a sample of PBMCs. The source is a woman in her twenties or thirties in good health and CMV-seropositive.

The J gene is TRBJ2-7, the V gene TRBV10-3, with 7 bases identical to TRBD1. J gave up 0 bases and V 5 bases, and 4 bases lay outside the gene matches. Germline V gene lookup returns CDR1 ENHRY and CDR2 SYGVKD. This CDR3 comprises 14 residues. The CDR3: CAISTQGTSYEQYF. CDR3 bases: TGTGCCATCAGTACACAGGGGACCTCCTACGAGCAGTACTTC.

The genes are TRBV5-4 and TRBJ1-3; 9 bases align to TRBD1. Germline loops: CDR1 SGHNT, CDR2 YYREEE (reference sequence). V shed 0 bases, J shed 5 bases, and the junction held 3 bases outside the gene matches. The CDR3 is made up of 15 amino acids. The CDR3 DNA is TGTGCCAGCAGCTTGGAGGGACAGGGTCGAAACACCATATATTTT. Its protein is CASSLEGQGRNTIYF.